This T cell receptor beta chain was sequenced during a study of response to subunit inactivated influenza vaccine. Broader study findings: Every seasonal influenza vaccination brings in few new T cells, the authors suggested.

MiXCR, run by TCRdb on the RT-PCR reads, gives a single entry per CDR3 protein. The repertoire holds about 780,000 distinct CDR3 sequences, with approximately 18% as singletons. CDR1 is DFQATT and CDR2 is SNEGSKA in the germline V gene (reference sequence). V was clipped by 5 bases and J by 6 bases, with 11 bases between them. There are 12 residues in the CDR3. Only a few counts were recorded for this clonotype. Its antigen remains unknown. The sample was PBMCs from blood, taken more than 4 days after vaccination. This clonotype originated in a man in his fifties or sixties who received an inactivated influenza vaccine. J is TRBJ2-1 and V is TRBV20-1, with D unresolved. As DNA, the CDR3 is TGCAGTGCTGGTCCTAAGGGCAATGAGCAGTTCTTC. Translating it yields CSAGPKGNEQFF.